This entry concerns a single TCR beta chain. This sample was taken from a study of CD8 T cells in ankylosing spondylitis. MiXCR, run by TCRdb on the 5' RACE reads, gives a single entry per CDR3 protein. Seen here are around 280,000 distinct CDR3 sequences, 20% observed once, and the top ten hold about 8.2%. Trimming pared 8 bases from V and 0 bases from J, leaving 17 bases between. CDR1 and CDR2 from the germline V gene are SGHVS and FNYEAQ. CDR3 length equals 16 residues. This receptor was identified in a male donor with ankylosing spondylitis or in good health (not recorded which). Sequenced sample: blood, either unsorted or a sorted T cell fraction (not recorded which). The rearrangement joins TRBV7-6 to TRBJ2-1, with a weak D call TRBD2 (6 bases). The CDR3 region has the DNA TGTGCCAGCGAATCCGGGGGACGGAGCTCCTACAATGAGCAGTTCTTC. Translating it yields CASESGGRSSYNEQFF.